What follows are 21 T cell receptor beta chains derived from one specimen sequenced in a study of T cell repertoires in cytomegalovirus infection. TCRdb independently ran MiXCR on the reads; one entry per CDR3 protein. The sample has about 680,000 distinct CDR3 sequences; 20% to 25% are singletons. Material: CD8+ T cells from PBMCs. These receptors were taken from a human donor in good health (CMV status not recorded). Some clones in this sample may be carry-over from other donors' samples.

This chain uses TRBV4-3 with TRBJ2-3; tentatively, D is TRBD1 (6 bases). Germline V CDR1 and CDR2: LGHNA, YSLEER. The CDR3 is made up of 15 amino acids. V lost 3 bases, J lost 3 bases, and 13 bases lay in between. CDR3: CASSHRGRETDTQYF. The CDR3 DNA sequence: TGCGCCAGCAGCCACAGGGGAAGGGAGACAGATACGCAGTATTTT.

The chain recombines TRBV4-2 with TRBJ2-3; no clear D gene. V lost 0 bases and J 2 bases, leaving 6 bases between the germline ends. This CDR3 spans 14 amino acids. Germline assignment: CDR1 LGHNA and CDR2 YNFKEQ. The CDR3 DNA reads TGTGCCAGCAGCCAAGATGTCCTCACAGATACGCAGTATTTT. This sequence encodes CASSQDVLTDTQYF.

This clonotype was found many times. This chain connects TRBV10-3 to TRBJ1-4; D ambiguous. Germline V gene data show CDR1 as ENHRY and CDR2 as SYGVKD. V was pared by 2 bases and J by 0 bases, with 13 bases between. The CDR3 is 17 residues long. The CDR3 bases are TGTGCCATCAGTGAGATGGATTACAGCACAACTAATGAAAAACTGTTTTTT. This encodes CAISEMDYSTTNEKLFF.

In this sample, this clonotype turned up many times. This chain uses TRBV6-6 with TRBJ2-1; D remains unclear. The CDR3 runs to 11 residues. CDR1 and CDR2 (germline): MNHNY, SVGAGI (reference sequence). V lost 2 bases and J 8 bases, leaving 4 bases between the germline ends. The CDR3 loop reads CASSYGYEQFF. In DNA form, the CDR3 reads TGTGCCAGCAGTTACGGGTATGAGCAGTTCTTC.

This clonotype was found a few times. The chain links TRBV20-1 to TRBJ2-1; D gene uncertain. V was pared by 0 bases and J by 1 base, with 7 bases between. This CDR3 has 14 residues. Germline V gene data show CDR1 as DFQATT and CDR2 as SNEGSKA (reference sequence). The CDR3 region is CSARDGFSYNEQFF. As DNA, the CDR3 is TGCAGTGCTAGAGATGGATTTTCCTACAATGAGCAGTTCTTC.

This clonotype was observed many times. V and J are TRBV7-6 and TRBJ2-2; the D call may be TRBD1 or TRBD2 (5 bases each). The CDR3 contains 16 residues. Per the germline V gene, CDR1 is SGHVS and CDR2 is FNYEAQ. Between the trimmed V and J ends, which lost 1 base and 4 bases, there was a span of 13 bases. The CDR3 here is CASSLVGPQGTGELFF. Here the CDR3 DNA reads TGTGCCAGCAGCTTAGTGGGACCCCAGGGCACCGGGGAGCTGTTTTTT.

This clonotype was detected a few times. The J gene is TRBJ2-2, the V gene TRBV19; 8 bases agree with TRBD1. The CDR3 loop spans 17 amino acids. After removal of 7 bases from V and 5 bases from J, the junction contained 15 bases not matched to a gene. The germline V gene encodes CDR1 LNHDA and CDR2 SQIVND (reference sequence). The CDR3 loop reads CASTPEGDRGLTGELFF. The CDR3 DNA reads as TGTGCCAGTACCCCCGAGGGAGACAGGGGACTTACCGGGGAGCTGTTTTTT. Based on the CDR3 plus reference TRBV19 and TRBJ2-2, the full variable domain is DGGITQSPKYLFRKEGQNVTLSCEQNLNHDAMYWYRQDPGQGLRLIYYSQIVNDFQKGDIAEGYSVSREKKESFPLTVTSAQKNPTAFYLCASTPEGDRGLTGELFFGEGSRLTVL.

The chain couples TRBV13 to TRBJ2-5, with 12 bases aligning to TRBD2. Germline CDR1 and CDR2: PRHDT and FYEKMQ (reference sequence). CDR3 length: 16 residues. The junction had 9 bases not matched to a gene; V was cut back by 4 bases and J by 6 bases. The CDR3 DNA is TGTGCCAGCAGCTCCCCGACTAGCGGGGGTAGGAAGACCCAGTACTTC. Amino acid sequence: CASSSPTSGGRKTQYF. Full variable domain (outside the CDR3, taken from reference TRBV13 and TRBJ2-5): AAGVIQSPRHLIKEKRETATLKCYPIPRHDTVYWYQQGPGQDPQFLISFYEKMQSDKGSIPDRFSAQQFSDYHSELNMSSLELGDSALYFCASSSPTSGGRKTQYFGPGTRLLVL.

With respect to this clonotype: An end of the junction does not agree with germline; a read error may underlie this. V gene TRBV14 combines with J gene TRBJ2-1; possible D gene TRBD2, 5 bases. The CDR3 extends over 15 amino acids. Looked up from germline, CDR1 is SGHDN and CDR2 is FVKESK. In DNA, the CDR3 is TGTGCCAACAGCCAATGGGAGAGCTCCTACAATGAGCAGTTCTTC. It is translated as CANSQWESSYNEQFF.

This chain joins TRBV6-2 or TRBV6-3 and TRBJ1-5, with D possibly TRBD1 on 6 matching bases. CDR1 and CDR2 (germline): MNHEY, SVGEGT. CDR3 length: 15 residues. Trimming removed 7 bases at V and 6 bases at J, with 19 bases between. CDR3 in amino acids: CASTKRGGIGQPQHF. The CDR3 DNA reads as TGTGCCAGCACCAAACGGGGGGGCATCGGTCAGCCCCAGCATTTT.

The table lists this clonotype with a few counts. V and J are TRBV5-4 and TRBJ2-2, with 7 bases that match TRBD1. The length of the CDR3 is 14 residues. The J segment lost 0 bases and the V segment lost 7 bases, leaving 3 bases of the junction unmatched. Germline CDR1 reads SGHNT; CDR2 reads YYREEE (reference sequence). The CDR3 DNA reads TGTGCCAGCTGGGGGACAGCGAACACCGGGGAGCTGTTTTTT. Translated, it gives CASWGTANTGELFF. The complete variable domain, with remaining parts taken from reference TRBV5-4 and TRBJ2-2, reads ETGVTQSPTHLIKTRGQQVTLRCSSQSGHNTVSWYQQALGQGPQFIFQYYREEENGRGNFPPRFSGLQFPNYSSELNVNALELDDSALYLCASWGTANTGELFFGEGSRLTVL.

Many counts were recorded for this clonotype. The chain is built from TRBV28 and TRBJ2-5; 9 nucleotides match TRBD2. J lost 4 bases, V lost 2 bases, and 5 bases had no gene match. Germline assignment: CDR1 MDHEN and CDR2 SYDVKM. The CDR3 is 15 amino acids. The CDR3 sequence is CASSLGLAGLETQYF. DNA for the CDR3: TGTGCCAGCAGTTTAGGGCTAGCGGGGTTAGAGACCCAGTACTTC.

This clonotype was seen only a few times. The gene calls are TRBV28 and TRBJ2-3; 7 bases fit TRBD2. The ends lost 5 bases at V and 1 base at J; junction bases unmatched: 9. CDR1 and CDR2 (germline): MDHEN, SYDVKM. The CDR3 is 16 residues long. CDR3 coding DNA: TGTGCCAGCAGTCGCGAGGGAGGGGCGGGCACAGATACGCAGTATTTT. Translated, it gives CASSREGGAGTDTQYF.

This chain links TRBV6-2 or TRBV6-3 with TRBJ2-5; no clear D gene. CDR1 is MNHEY, CDR2 SVGEGT, per germline. The CDR3 is 16 residues long. V lost 2 bases to trimming and J lost 5 bases, with 18 bases between them. The CDR3 DNA reads as TGTGCCAGCAGTTACCCCAGACTCCTTCGGTCGGAGACCCAGTACTTC. Translated: CASSYPRLLRSETQYF.

The rearrangement joins TRBV11-2 to TRBJ1-1; D uncertain. CDR3 size: 11 residues. Germline V gives CDR1 SGHAT, CDR2 FQNNGV. With 3 bases removed from V and 6 bases from J, the gap between germline ends came to 5 bases. This CDR3 reads CASSFMAEAFF. The CDR3, as DNA: TGTGCCAGCAGCTTCATGGCTGAAGCTTTCTTT.

In this sample, this clonotype turned up a few times. This chain connects TRBV25-1 to TRBJ1-1; D gene ambiguous. The V gene's germline CDR1 is MGHDK and CDR2 SYGVNS. V lost 8 bases and J 3 bases, leaving 16 bases between the germline ends. The CDR3 is 14 residues long. This CDR3 reads CASREGSGYTEAFF. The CDR3 region has the DNA TGTGCCAGCCGGGAAGGGTCTGGGTACACTGAAGCTTTCTTT.

The chain carries TRBV24-1 and TRBJ2-5; tentatively, D is TRBD2 (5 bases). Trimming stripped 8 bases from V and 4 bases from J, with 16 bases between. The CDR3 loop spans 14 amino acids. The germline V gene has CDR1 KGHDR and CDR2 SFDVKD. CDR3 amino acids: CATTSNSEGETQYF. CDR3 bases: TGTGCCACCACCTCGAACAGTGAGGGAGAGACCCAGTACTTC.

The chain couples TRBV20-1 to TRBJ2-7; TRBD1 matches 8 bases. The CDR3 length is 14 residues. Losses at the gene ends were 5 bases for V and 3 bases for J; bases not matched to a gene: 9. Germline V gives CDR1 DFQATT, CDR2 SNEGSKA (reference sequence). The CDR3 region is CSALPGTGFYEQYF. CDR3 in DNA: TGCAGTGCTTTACCCGGGACAGGCTTCTACGAGCAGTACTTC.

This clonotype appeared many times. The chain combines TRBV27 with TRBJ1-4, with a weak D call TRBD1 (6 bases). The CDR3 has 16 amino acids. CDR1 MNHEY and CDR2 SMNVEV come from the germline V gene (reference sequence). Trimming removed 5 bases at V and 7 bases at J, with 20 bases between. The CDR3 is CASSHHNDRRGEKLFF. CDR3 sequence (DNA): TGTGCCAGCAGTCATCACAACGACAGGAGGGGTGAAAAACTGTTTTTT.

This clonotype was seen repeatedly, ten times or more. The genes are TRBV4-1 and TRBJ2-2; 8 bases fit TRBD2. The germline V gene has CDR1 MGHRA and CDR2 YSYEKL. This CDR3 is 17 amino acids long. With 4 bases clipped from V and 7 bases from J, the junction kept 14 bases outside the gene matches. CDR3 in DNA: TGCGCCAGCAGCCCCCGGGAGGGACGAGTCAACGTCGGGGAGCTGTTTTTT. Its protein product is CASSPREGRVNVGELFF.

This clonotype was detected ten times or more. V usage is TRBV6-5 and J usage is TRBJ2-1; 7 bases are shared with TRBD2. V gave up 10 bases and J gave up 5 bases; unmatched junction bases: 5. The CDR3 sequence is 12 residues long. Germline V gene sequence: CDR1 MNHEY, CDR2 SVGAGI. The CDR3, as DNA: TGTGCCACCGGACTAGTAAACAATGAGCAGTTCTTC. Amino acids: CATGLVNNEQFF.